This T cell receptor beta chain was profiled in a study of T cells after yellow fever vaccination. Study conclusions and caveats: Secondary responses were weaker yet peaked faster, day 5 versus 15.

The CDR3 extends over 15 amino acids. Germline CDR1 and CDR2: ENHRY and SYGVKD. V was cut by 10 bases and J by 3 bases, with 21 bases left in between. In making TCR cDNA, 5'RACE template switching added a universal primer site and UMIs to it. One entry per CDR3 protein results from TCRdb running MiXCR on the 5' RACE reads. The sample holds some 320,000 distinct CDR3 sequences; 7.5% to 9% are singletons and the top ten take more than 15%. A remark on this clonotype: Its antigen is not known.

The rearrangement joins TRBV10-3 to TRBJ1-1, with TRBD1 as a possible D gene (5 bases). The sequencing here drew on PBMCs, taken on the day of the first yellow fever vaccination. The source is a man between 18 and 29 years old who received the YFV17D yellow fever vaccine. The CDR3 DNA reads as TGTGCCAGCAGACGGGACGGCCTAAAGGACACTGAAGCTTTCTTT. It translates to CASRRDGLKDTEAFF.